This T cell receptor beta chain was documented in a study of blood T cell repertoires in COVID-19. Study details: Samples of COVID-19 (acute and convalescent) were obtained from the United States, Italy and Spain. Nucleic acid was either cDNA or gDNA, and it came from T cells, B-cell-depleted T cells, or PBMCs.

TCRdb's table, derived via immunoSEQ multiplex PCR, lists solely in-frame clones and lacks some. The sample yields approximately 300,000 clones, 85% to 90% seen once. The TCR sequence derives from a woman under 30 who had recovered from COVID-19. Sequenced material: PBMCs or T cells enriched from blood (not recorded which).

DNA for the CDR3: TGCGCCAGCAGCCCCACCTTAGCGGGAGTCGCAGATACGCAGTATTTT. Amino acids: CASSPTLAGVADTQYF. This sequence joins TRBV5-1 and TRBJ2-3; 9 bases map to TRBD2. V dropped 4 bases and J dropped 4; count of bases not matched to a gene: 10. This CDR3 contains 16 residues. Looked up from germline, CDR1 is SGHRS and CDR2 is YFSETQ.